This note documents a single T cell receptor (beta chain) sequence. Per germline, CDR1 MNHEY and CDR2 SVGAGI. The CDR3 sequence is 14 residues long. Trimming shortened V by 3 bases and J by 7 bases, and 10 bases separated the two germline ends. This entry belongs to a study of T-cell memory formation after mild COVID-19. TCR alpha and TCR beta cDNA libraries carrying sample barcodes and UMIs were produced by 5'RACE using constant-segment primers. TCRdb reprocessed the 5' RACE reads with MiXCR, giving one entry per CDR3 protein. The table includes hundreds of thousands of distinct CDR3 sequences, about 13% detected once.

What was sequenced was PBMCs or a T cell subset sorted from them (not recorded which). This receptor was obtained from a man younger than 35 who had mild COVID-19 (a few samples of this study predate the infection). Cell type and time point are not known. The chain joins TRBV6-5 to TRBJ1-6; the D is unclear. CDR3 protein: CASSYSGENSPLHF. CDR3 sequence (DNA): TGTGCCAGCAGTTATTCGGGTGAGAATTCACCCCTCCACTTT.